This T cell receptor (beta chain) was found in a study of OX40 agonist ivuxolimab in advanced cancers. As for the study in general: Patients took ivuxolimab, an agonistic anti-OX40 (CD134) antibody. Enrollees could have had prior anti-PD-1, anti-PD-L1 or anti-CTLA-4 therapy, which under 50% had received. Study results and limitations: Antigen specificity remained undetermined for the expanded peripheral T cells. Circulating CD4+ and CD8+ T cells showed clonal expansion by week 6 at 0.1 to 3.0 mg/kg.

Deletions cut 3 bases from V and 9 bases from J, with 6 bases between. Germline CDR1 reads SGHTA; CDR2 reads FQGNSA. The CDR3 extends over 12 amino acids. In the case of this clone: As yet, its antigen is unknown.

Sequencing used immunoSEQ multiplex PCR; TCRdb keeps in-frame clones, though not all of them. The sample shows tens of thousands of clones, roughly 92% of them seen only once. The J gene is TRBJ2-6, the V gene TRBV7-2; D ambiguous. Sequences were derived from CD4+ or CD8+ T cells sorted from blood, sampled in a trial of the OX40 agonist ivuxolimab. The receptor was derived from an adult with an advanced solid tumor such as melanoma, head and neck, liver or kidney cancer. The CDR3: CASSLGINVLTF. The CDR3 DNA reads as TGTGCCAGCAGCTTGGGCATCAACGTCCTGACTTTC.